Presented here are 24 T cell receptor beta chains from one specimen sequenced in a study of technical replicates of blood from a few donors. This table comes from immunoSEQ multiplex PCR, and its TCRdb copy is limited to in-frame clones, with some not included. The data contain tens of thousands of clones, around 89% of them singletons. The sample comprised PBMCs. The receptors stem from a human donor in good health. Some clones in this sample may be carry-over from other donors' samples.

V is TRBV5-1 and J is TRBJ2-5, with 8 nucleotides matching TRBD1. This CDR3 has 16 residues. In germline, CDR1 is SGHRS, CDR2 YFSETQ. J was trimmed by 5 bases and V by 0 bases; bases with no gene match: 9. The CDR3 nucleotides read TGCGCCAGCAGCTTGGAGGGGGGACAGGTTTTTGAGACCCAGTACTTC. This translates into CASSLEGGQVFETQYF.

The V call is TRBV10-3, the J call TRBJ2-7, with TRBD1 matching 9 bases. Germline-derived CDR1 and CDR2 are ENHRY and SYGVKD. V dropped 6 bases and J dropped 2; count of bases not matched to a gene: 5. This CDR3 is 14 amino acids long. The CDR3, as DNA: TGTGCCATCAGCCTGGACAGGGGTGCCTACGAGCAGTACTTC. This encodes CAISLDRGAYEQYF.

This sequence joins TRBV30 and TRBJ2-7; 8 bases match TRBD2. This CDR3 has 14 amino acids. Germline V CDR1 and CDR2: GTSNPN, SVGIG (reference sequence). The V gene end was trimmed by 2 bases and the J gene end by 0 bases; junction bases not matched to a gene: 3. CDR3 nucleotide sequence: TGTGCCTGGAGTACGGGAGGGAGCTCCTACGAGCAGTACTTC. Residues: CAWSTGGSSYEQYF.

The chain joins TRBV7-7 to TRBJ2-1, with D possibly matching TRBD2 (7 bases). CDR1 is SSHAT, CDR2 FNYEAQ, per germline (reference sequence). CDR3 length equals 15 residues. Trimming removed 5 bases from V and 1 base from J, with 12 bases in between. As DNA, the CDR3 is TGTGCCAGCAGCGGGGGGGCGGGATCCTACAATGAGCAGTTCTTC. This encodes CASSGGAGSYNEQFF.

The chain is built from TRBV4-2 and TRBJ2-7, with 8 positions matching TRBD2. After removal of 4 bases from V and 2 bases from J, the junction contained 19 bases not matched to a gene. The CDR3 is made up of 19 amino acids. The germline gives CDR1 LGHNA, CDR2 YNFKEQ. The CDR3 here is CASSRLGGRGAPKAYEQYF. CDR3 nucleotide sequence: TGTGCCAGCAGCCGCCTCGGTGGGCGGGGGGCCCCAAAAGCCTACGAGCAGTACTTC.

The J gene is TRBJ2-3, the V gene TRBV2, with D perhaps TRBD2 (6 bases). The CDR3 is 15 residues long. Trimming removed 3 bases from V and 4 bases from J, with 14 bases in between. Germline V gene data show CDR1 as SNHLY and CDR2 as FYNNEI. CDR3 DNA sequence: TGTGCCAGCAGTGACGGGGGATTCGGTCCAGATACGCAGTATTTT. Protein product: CASSDGGFGPDTQYF. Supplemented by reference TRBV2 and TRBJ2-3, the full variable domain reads EPEVTQTPSHQVTQMGQEVILRCVPISNHLYFYWYRQILGQKVEFLVSFYNNEISEKSEIFDDQFSVERPDGSNFTLKIRSTKLEDSAMYFCASSDGGFGPDTQYFGPGTRLTVL.

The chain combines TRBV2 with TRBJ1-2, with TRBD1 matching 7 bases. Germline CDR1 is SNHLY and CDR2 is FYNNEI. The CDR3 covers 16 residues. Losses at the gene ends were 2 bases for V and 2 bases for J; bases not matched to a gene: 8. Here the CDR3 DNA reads TGTGCCAGCAGTGAATTCGGGACAGCCCTCAACTATGGCTACACCTTC. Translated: CASSEFGTALNYGYTF.

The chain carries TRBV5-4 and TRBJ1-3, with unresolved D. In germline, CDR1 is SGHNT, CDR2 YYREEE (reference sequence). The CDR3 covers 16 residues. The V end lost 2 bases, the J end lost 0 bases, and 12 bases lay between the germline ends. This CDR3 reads CASSFGGQHSGNTIYF. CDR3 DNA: TGTGCCAGCAGCTTCGGTGGGCAACACTCTGGAAACACCATATATTTT. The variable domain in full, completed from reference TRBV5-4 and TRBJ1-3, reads ETGVTQSPTHLIKTRGQQVTLRCSSQSGHNTVSWYQQALGQGPQFIFQYYREEENGRGNFPPRFSGLQFPNYSSELNVNALELDDSALYLCASSFGGQHSGNTIYFGEGSWLTVV.

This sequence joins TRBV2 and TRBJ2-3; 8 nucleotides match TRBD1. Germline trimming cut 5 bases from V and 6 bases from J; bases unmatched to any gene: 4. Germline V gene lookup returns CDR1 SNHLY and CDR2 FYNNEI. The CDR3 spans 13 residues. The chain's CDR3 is CASSRDRSDTQYF. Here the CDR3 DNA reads TGTGCCAGCAGTCGGGACAGGAGCGATACGCAGTATTTT.

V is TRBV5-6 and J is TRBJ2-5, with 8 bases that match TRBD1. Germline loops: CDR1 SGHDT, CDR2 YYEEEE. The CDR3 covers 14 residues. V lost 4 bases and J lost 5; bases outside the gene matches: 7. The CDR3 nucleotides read TGTGCCAGCAGCCGGACAGGGCCGGGGGAGACCCAGTACTTC. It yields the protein CASSRTGPGETQYF.

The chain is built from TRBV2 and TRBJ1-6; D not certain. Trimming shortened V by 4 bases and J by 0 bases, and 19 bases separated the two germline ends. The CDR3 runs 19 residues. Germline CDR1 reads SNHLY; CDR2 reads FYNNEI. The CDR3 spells CASSATDTRPSSYNSPLHF. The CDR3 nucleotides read TGTGCCAGCAGTGCAACCGACACCCGCCCGAGCTCCTATAATTCACCCCTCCACTTT. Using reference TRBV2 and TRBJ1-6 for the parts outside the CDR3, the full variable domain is EPEVTQTPSHQVTQMGQEVILRCVPISNHLYFYWYRQILGQKVEFLVSFYNNEISEKSEIFDDQFSVERPDGSNFTLKIRSTKLEDSAMYFCASSATDTRPSSYNSPLHFGNGTRLTVT.

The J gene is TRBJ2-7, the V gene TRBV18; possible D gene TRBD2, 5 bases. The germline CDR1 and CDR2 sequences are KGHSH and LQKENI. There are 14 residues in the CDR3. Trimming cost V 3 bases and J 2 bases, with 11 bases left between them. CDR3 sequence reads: CASSPQQEAYEQYF. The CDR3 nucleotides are TGTGCCAGCTCACCTCAGCAGGAGGCCTACGAGCAGTACTTC.

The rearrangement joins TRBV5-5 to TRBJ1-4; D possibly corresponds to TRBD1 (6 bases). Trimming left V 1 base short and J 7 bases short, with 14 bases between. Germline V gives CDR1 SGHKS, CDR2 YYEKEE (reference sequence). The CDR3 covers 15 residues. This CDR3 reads CASSLSYLGGEKLFF. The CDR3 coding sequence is TGTGCCAGCAGCTTGTCATACTTAGGGGGTGAAAAACTGTTTTTT. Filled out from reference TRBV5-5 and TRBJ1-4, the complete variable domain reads DAGVTQSPTHLIKTRGQQVTLRCSPISGHKSVSWYQQVLGQGPQFIFQYYEKEERGRGNFPDRFSARQFPNYSSELNVNALLLGDSALYLCASSLSYLGGEKLFFGSGTQLSVL.

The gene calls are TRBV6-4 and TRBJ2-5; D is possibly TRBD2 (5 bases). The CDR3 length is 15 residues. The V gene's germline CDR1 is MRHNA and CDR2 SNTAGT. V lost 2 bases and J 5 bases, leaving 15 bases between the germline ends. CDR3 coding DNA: TGTGCCAGCAGTGACCCCAGAAGGGAGTTTGAGACCCAGTACTTC. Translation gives CASSDPRREFETQYF.

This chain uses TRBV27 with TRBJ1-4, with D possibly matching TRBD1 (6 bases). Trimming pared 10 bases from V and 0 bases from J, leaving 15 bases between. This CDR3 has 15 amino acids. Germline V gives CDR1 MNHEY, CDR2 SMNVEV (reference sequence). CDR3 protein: CATRRQAATNEKLFF. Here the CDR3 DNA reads TGTGCCACCCGACGACAGGCTGCAACTAATGAAAAACTGTTTTTT.

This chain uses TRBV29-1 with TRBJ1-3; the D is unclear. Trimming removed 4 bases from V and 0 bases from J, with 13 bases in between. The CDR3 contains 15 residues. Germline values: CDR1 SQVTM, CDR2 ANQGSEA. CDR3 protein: CSVVNYGSSGNTIYF. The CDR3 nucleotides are TGCAGCGTTGTAAATTATGGCAGCTCTGGAAACACCATATATTTT.

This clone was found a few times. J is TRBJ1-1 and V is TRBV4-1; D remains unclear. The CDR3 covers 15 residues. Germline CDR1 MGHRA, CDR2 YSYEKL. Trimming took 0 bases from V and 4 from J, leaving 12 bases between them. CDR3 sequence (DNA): TGCGCCAGCAGCCAAGATGCCGGGTTGGGCACTGAAGCTTTCTTT. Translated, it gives CASSQDAGLGTEAFF.

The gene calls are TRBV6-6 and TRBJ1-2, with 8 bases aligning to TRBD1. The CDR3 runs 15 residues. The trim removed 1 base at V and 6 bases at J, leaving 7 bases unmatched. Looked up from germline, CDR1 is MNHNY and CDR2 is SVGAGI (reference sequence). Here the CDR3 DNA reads TGTGCCAGCAGTTACTTCTCGCGGACAGGGCATGGCTACACCTTC. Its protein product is CASSYFSRTGHGYTF.

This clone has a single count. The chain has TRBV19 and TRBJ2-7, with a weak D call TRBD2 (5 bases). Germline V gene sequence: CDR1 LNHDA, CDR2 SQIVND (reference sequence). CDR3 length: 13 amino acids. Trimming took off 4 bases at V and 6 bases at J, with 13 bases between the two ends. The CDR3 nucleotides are TGTGCCAGTAGTACGGCTCCGGGAACCGAGCAGTACTTC. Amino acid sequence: CASSTAPGTEQYF.

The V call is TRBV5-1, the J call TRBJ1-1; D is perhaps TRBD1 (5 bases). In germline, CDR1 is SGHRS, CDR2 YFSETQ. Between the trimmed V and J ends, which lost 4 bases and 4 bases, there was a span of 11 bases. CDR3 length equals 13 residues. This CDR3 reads CASSLGGGTEAFF. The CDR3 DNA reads TGCGCCAGCAGCCTAGGCGGGGGCACTGAAGCTTTCTTT.

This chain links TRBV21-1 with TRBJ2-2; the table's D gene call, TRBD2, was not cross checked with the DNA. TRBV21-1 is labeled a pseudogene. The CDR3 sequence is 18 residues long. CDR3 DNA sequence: TGTGCCAGCAGCAAAGAGGTGACTAGCGGGAGCTGGGCCGGGGAGCTGTTTTTT. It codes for CASSKEVTSGSWAGELFF.

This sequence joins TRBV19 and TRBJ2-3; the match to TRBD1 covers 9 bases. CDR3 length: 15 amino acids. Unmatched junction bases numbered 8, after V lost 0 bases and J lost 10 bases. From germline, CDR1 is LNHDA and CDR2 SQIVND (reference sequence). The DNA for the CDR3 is TGTGCCAGTAGTATAGAATTAGGACAGGGGCTTTCGCAGTATTTT. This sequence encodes CASSIELGQGLSQYF.

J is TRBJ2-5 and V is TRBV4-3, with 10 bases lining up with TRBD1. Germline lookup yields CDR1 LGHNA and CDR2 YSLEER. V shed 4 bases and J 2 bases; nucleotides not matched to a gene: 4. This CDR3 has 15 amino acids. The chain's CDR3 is CASSRGQGKQETQYF. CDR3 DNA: TGCGCCAGCAGCCGGGGACAGGGGAAGCAAGAGACCCAGTACTTC.

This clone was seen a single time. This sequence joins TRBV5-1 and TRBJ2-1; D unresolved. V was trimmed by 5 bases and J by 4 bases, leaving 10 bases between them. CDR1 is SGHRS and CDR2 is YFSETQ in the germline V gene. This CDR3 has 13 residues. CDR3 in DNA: TGCGCCAGCAGAAGAGACTCTTACAATGAGCAGTTCTTC. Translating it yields CASRRDSYNEQFF.